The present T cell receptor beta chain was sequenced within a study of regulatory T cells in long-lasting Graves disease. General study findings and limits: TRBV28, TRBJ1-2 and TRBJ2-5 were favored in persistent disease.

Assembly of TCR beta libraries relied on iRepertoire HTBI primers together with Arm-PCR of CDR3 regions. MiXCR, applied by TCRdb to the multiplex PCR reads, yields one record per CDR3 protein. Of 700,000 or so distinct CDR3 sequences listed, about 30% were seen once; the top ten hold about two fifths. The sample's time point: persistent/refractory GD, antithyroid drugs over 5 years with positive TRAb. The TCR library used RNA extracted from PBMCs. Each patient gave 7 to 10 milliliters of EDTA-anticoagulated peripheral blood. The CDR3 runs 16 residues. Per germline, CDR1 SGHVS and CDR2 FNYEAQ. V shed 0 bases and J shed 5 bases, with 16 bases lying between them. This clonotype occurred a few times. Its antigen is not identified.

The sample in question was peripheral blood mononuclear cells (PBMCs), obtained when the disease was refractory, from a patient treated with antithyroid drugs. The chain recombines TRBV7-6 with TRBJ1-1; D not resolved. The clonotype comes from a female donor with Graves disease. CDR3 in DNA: TGTGCCAGCAGCTTAGCGCGCGGGGAGGCTCGGACTGAAGCTTTCTTT. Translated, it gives CASSLARGEARTEAFF.